The clone carrying this TCR beta chain was observed a handful of times. Its target is not known. CDR3 length: 14 amino acids. Germline V lookup: CDR1 SGDLS, CDR2 YYNGEE. Trimming shortened V by 4 bases and J by 7 bases, and 15 bases separated the two germline ends. TCRdb processed the 5' RACE reads anew with MiXCR; each CDR3 protein has one entry. The sample has 500,000 to 600,000 distinct CDR3 sequences, 20% to 25% seen once. Every donor was a healthy Caucasian. This entry is derived from a study of identical twins. Findings and limits, study-wide: With beta out-of-frame sequences, excess sharing by twins was weaker.

In addition, the sample was reused for a study of T cells expressing NK-cell markers. Turning to that study: Also leading the CD3+CD56-NKG2C+ fraction in a few donors were these clonotypes.

Sequencing was done on a sample of CD4+ T cells sorted from blood. The J gene is TRBJ2-1, the V gene TRBV9; D may match TRBD1 or TRBD2 (7 bases each). The origin of this receptor is a woman under 30 in good health. The CDR3 protein is CASSPGRGQNEQFF. The CDR3 DNA is TGTGCCAGCAGCCCAGGGAGGGGGCAGAATGAGCAGTTCTTC.